The clone carrying this TCR beta chain has more than one count but fewer than ten. No antigen is known for it. The sample comes from a study of T-cell memory formation after mild COVID-19. Overall study: TCR clusters largely stayed donor specific. General study findings and limits: CD4+ contracting clones were found mainly in CM and EM, and CD8+ ones in EMRA. Clones that got smaller from day 15 to 85 had even CD4/CD8, while clones growing later tipped toward CD4+.

TCR alpha and TCR beta cDNA libraries carrying sample barcodes and UMIs came from 5'RACE with constant-segment primers. TCRdb redid the calling of the 5' RACE reads with MiXCR, one entry per CDR3 protein. Here the sample spans 350,000 to 500,000 distinct CDR3 sequences, approximately 18% being singletons. Germline V lookup: CDR1 SGDLS, CDR2 YYNGEE. The CDR3 is 15 amino acids. Trimming pared 0 bases from V and 6 bases from J, leaving 16 bases between. V and J are TRBV9 and TRBJ2-7, with D possibly TRBD2 on 5 matching bases. The origin of this receptor is a man between 18 and 29 years old who had mild COVID-19 (a few samples of this study predate the infection). Cell type and time point are not known. Sequenced input: PBMCs or a T cell subset sorted from them (not recorded which). CDR3 loop: CASSVDTRRSAEQYF. The CDR3 DNA reads as TGTGCCAGCAGCGTAGACACCCGGAGGTCCGCCGAGCAGTACTTC. The complete variable domain, with remaining parts taken from reference TRBV9 and TRBJ2-7, reads DSGVTQTPKHLITATGQRVTLRCSPRSGDLSVYWYQQSLDQGLQFLIQYYNGEERAKGNILERFSAQQFPDLHSELNLSSLELGDSALYFCASSVDTRRSAEQYFGPGTRLTVT.